This T cell receptor beta chain was sequenced during a study of cytomegalovirus exposure and HLA in healthy donors. Findings of the study overall: Among immune exposure information, only CMV serostatus was available.

Germline V gene sequence: CDR1 LNHNV, CDR2 YYDKDF (reference sequence). The CDR3 sequence is 16 residues long. With 0 bases clipped from V and 6 bases from J, the junction kept 8 bases outside the gene matches. Amplification used 60 Vbeta primers and 13 Jbeta primers. Only in-frame clones appear in the TCRdb table, and some are missing; sequencing was by immunoSEQ multiplex PCR. The data hold under 200,000 clones, with 78% observed a single time. Details on this clone: Its antigen is unidentified.

The chain uses TRBV15 and TRBJ2-7; TRBD2 matches 10 bases. The receptor comes from a woman aged 25 to 39 in good health and CMV-seropositive. Sequencing was done on a sample of PBMCs. The CDR3 DNA reads TGTGCCACCAGCAGAGATCGGAGTAGCGGGGGGATCGAGCAGTACTTC. Translating it yields CATSRDRSSGGIEQYF. The full variable domain, rest sourced from reference TRBV15 and TRBJ2-7, is DAMVIQNPRYQVTQFGKPVTLSCSQTLNHNVMYWYQQKSSQAPKLLFHYYDKDFNNEADTPDNFQSRRPNTSFCFLDIRSPGLGDTAMYLCATSRDRSSGGIEQYFGPGTRLTVT.